Shown below are 9 T cell receptor beta chains from a single sample sequenced in a study of blood T cell repertoires in COVID-19. Only in-frame clones appear in the TCRdb table, and some are missing; sequencing was by immunoSEQ multiplex PCR. The sample records about 220,000 clones, approximately 80% being singletons. Sequencing used PBMCs or T cells enriched from blood (not recorded which). These receptors all stem from a woman between 40 and 50 years old with acute COVID-19.

The genes are TRBV27 and TRBJ2-7, with 10 bases fitting TRBD1. The CDR3 length is 14 residues. With 5 bases clipped from V and 3 bases from J, the junction kept 4 bases outside the gene matches. Per the germline V gene, CDR1 is MNHEY and CDR2 is SMNVEV (reference sequence). The CDR3 protein is CASSPGTGDYEQYF. The CDR3 nucleotides read TGTGCCAGCAGTCCGGGGACAGGGGACTACGAGCAGTACTTC.

The rearrangement uses TRBV5-1 and TRBJ1-2; 7 bases agree with TRBD1. J gave up 2 bases and V 1 base, and 5 bases lay outside the gene matches. Germline values: CDR1 SGHRS, CDR2 YFSETQ. There are 15 residues in the CDR3. This chain's CDR3 is CASSLTDRANYGYTF. The CDR3 DNA reads as TGCGCCAGCAGCTTGACTGACAGGGCCAACTATGGCTACACCTTC.

This clone was detected a few times. The chain is built from TRBV3-1 (or the pseudogene TRBV3-2) and TRBJ2-3, with D possibly matching TRBD2 (6 bases). The germline V gene has CDR1 LGHDT and CDR2 YNNKEL (reference sequence). The ends were cut back, 8 bases at V and 2 bases at J, with 14 bases in the middle. The CDR3 runs 14 residues. The CDR3 DNA reads as TGTGCCAGCGCCGGGCGGGATTTCACAGATACGCAGTATTTT. It specifies CASAGRDFTDTQYF.

Note on this clone: One end of the junction is discordant with germline, which a read error may explain. V gene TRBV7-8 combines with J gene TRBJ1-1, with 7 bases that match TRBD1. The CDR3 loop spans 12 amino acids. Germline values: CDR1 SGHVS, CDR2 FQNEAQ. The CDR3 sequence is CASSSGQDAIPF. CDR3 sequence (DNA): TGTGCCAGCAGCTCTGGACAGGATGCGATACCTTTT.

This clone was recorded only once. V gene TRBV7-2 combines with J gene TRBJ2-3, with D uncertain. Per germline, CDR1 SGHTA and CDR2 FQGNSA. The CDR3 covers 15 residues. Trimming stripped 6 bases from V and 2 bases from J, with 15 bases between. CDR3 region: CASSPLGPPTDTQYF. The CDR3 nucleotides read TGTGCCAGCAGTCCTCTAGGCCCCCCCACAGATACGCAGTATTTT.

This clone was found once. This CDR3 reads CSVRGYEETQYF. In DNA, the CDR3 is TGCAGCGTCCGAGGGTATGAGGAGACCCAGTACTTC. The gene calls are TRBV29-1 and TRBJ2-5; D is possibly TRBD2 (5 bases). The CDR3 length is 12 residues. V was shortened by 6 bases and J by 5 bases, with 13 bases between the two germline ends. From germline, CDR1 is SQVTM and CDR2 ANQGSEA. The entire variable domain, with the rest obtained from reference TRBV29-1 and TRBJ2-5, is as follows: SAVISQKPSRDICQRGTSLTIQCQVDSQVTMMFWYRQQPGQSLTLIATANQGSEATYESGFVIDKFPISRPNLTFSTLTVSNMSPEDSSIYLCSVRGYEETQYFGPGTRLLVL.

The rearrangement links TRBV30 to TRBJ2-2; 9 bases match TRBD2. The trim removed 5 bases at V and 2 bases at J, leaving 6 bases unmatched. This CDR3 has 15 residues. Germline CDR1 GTSNPN, CDR2 SVGIG (reference sequence). The CDR3 sequence is CAWDLGLANTGELFF. CDR3 nucleotide sequence: TGTGCCTGGGATCTGGGACTAGCAAACACCGGGGAGCTGTTTTTT.

Only one count was recorded for this clone. J is TRBJ2-1 and V is TRBV7-9, with TRBD2 identical over 16 bases. Germline V gene data show CDR1 as SEHNR and CDR2 as FQNEAQ (reference sequence). V was pared by 5 bases and J by 8 bases, with 6 bases of the junction left unmatched. The CDR3 contains 16 residues. CDR3 nucleotides: TGTGCCAGCAGCCAACCGGGACTAGCGGGGGGGCATGAGCAGTTCTTC. Translating it yields CASSQPGLAGGHEQFF.

This chain connects TRBV7-2 to TRBJ1-5, with D maybe TRBD1 (6 bases). The CDR3 is 15 residues long. V was trimmed by 5 bases and J by 7 bases, leaving 18 bases between them. CDR1 and CDR2 (germline): SGHTA, FQGNSA. The CDR3 loop is CASSGTGRGRQPQHF. CDR3 bases: TGTGCCAGCAGCGGCACCGGGAGGGGGAGGCAGCCCCAGCATTTT.